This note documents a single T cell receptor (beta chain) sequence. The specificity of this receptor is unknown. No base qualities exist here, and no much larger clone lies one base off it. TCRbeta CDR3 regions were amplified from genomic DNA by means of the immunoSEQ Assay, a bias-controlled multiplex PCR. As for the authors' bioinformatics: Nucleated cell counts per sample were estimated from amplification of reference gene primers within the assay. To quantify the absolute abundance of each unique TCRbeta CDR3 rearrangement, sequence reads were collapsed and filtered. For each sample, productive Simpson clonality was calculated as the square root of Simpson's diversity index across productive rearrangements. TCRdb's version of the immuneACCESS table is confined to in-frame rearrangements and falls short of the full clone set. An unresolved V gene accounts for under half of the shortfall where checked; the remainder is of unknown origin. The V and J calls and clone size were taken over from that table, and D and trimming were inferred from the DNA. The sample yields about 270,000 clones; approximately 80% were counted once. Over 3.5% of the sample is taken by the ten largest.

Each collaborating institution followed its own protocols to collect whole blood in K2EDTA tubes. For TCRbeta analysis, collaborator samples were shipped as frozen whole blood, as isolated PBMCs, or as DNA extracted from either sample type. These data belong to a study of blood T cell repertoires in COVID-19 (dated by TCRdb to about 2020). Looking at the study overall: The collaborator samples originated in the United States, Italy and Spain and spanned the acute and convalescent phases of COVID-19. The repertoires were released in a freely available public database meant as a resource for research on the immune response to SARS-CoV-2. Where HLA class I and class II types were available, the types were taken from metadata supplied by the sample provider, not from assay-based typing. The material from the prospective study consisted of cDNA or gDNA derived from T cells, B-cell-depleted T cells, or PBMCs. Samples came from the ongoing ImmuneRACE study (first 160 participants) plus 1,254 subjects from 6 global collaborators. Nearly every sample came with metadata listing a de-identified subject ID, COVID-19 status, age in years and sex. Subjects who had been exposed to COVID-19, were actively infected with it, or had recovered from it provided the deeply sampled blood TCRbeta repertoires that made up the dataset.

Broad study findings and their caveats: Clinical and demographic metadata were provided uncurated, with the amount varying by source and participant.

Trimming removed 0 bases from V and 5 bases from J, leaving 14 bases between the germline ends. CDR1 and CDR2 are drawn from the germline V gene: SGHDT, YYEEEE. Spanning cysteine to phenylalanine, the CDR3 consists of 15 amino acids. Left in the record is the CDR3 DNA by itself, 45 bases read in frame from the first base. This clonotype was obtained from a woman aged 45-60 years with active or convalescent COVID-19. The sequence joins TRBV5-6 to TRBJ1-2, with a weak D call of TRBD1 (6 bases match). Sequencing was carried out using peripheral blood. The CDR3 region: CASSLEQGFMYGYTF. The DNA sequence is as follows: TGTGCCAGCAGCTTGGAGCAGGGGTTTATGTATGGCTACACCTTC.